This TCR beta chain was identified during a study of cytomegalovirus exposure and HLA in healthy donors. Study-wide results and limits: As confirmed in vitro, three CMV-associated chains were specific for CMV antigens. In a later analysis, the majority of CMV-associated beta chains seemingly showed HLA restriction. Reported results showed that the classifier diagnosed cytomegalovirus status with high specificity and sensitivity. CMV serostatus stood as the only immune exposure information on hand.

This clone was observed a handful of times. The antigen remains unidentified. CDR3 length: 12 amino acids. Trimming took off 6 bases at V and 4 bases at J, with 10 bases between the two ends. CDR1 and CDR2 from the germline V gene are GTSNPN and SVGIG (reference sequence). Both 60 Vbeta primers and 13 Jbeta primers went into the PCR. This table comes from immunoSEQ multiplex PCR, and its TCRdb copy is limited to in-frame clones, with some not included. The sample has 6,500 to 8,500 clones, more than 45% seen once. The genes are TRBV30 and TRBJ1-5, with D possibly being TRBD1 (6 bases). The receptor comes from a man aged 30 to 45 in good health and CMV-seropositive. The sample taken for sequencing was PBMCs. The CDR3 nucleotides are TGTGCCTGCAGGGGTTTTAATCAGCCCCAGCATTTT. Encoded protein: CACRGFNQPQHF.